This passage covers 22 T cell receptor beta chains from one sample sequenced in a study of beta chain features in type 1 diabetes. Of the isolated RNA, all was reverse transcribed, and so the sequenced material was expressed TCRB transcripts. Assay used: immunoSEQ multiplex PCR; TCRdb lists only in-frame clones, some missing. Of 150,000 to 170,000 clones detected, approximately 8.1% appear once; the ten largest clones hold about 0.6%. Sequencing used central memory CD4+ T cells from blood. The receptors stem from a man younger than 35 in good health.

This clone was observed at least ten times. The rearrangement joins TRBV7-2 to TRBJ2-7, with TRBD2 identical over 9 bases. V dropped 1 base and J dropped 4; count of bases not matched to a gene: 5. The germline V gene encodes CDR1 SGHTA and CDR2 FQGNSA. The CDR3 extends over 15 amino acids. CDR3 DNA: TGTGCCAGCAGCTTAGTGGTGCGGGAGGGTTACGAGCAGTACTTC. This sequence encodes CASSLVVREGYEQYF. The complete variable domain, with remaining parts taken from reference TRBV7-2 and TRBJ2-7, reads GAGVSQSPSNKVTEKGKDVELRCDPISGHTALYWYRQSLGQGLEFLIYFQGNSAPDKSGLPSDRFSAERTGGSVSTLTIQRTQQEDSAVYLCASSLVVREGYEQYFGPGTRLTVT.

This clone has a count of ten or more. The chain links TRBV19 to TRBJ2-3, with 10 positions matching TRBD2. Trimming took 5 bases from V and 6 from J; bases not matched to a gene: 8. Per germline, CDR1 LNHDA and CDR2 SQIVND (reference sequence). The CDR3 is 15 amino acids. The CDR3 DNA reads TGTGCCAGTAGTCCCCGGGGTAGCGGGGGGGATACGCAGTATTTT. Translating gives CASSPRGSGGDTQYF. The full variable domain, in which reference TRBV19 and TRBJ2-3 provide the parts outside the CDR3, is DGGITQSPKYLFRKEGQNVTLSCEQNLNHDAMYWYRQDPGQGLRLIYYSQIVNDFQKGDIAEGYSVSREKKESFPLTVTSAQKNPTAFYLCASSPRGSGGDTQYFGPGTRLTVL.

This clone was seen ten or more times. This chain joins TRBV20-1 and TRBJ2-7; weak D call: TRBD1 (6 bases). V shed 6 bases and J shed 6 bases, with 12 bases lying between them. This CDR3 contains 11 residues. Per germline, CDR1 DFQATT and CDR2 SNEGSKA (reference sequence). The DNA of the CDR3 is TGCAGTGCGAACGACAGGTTCGAGCAGTACTTC. Translation gives CSANDRFEQYF.

This clone appeared a few times. Other nucleotide sequences from this sample produce the same CDR3. CDR3 coding DNA: TGTGCCAGCAGCCCTGGACAGGGGTCAGAGACCCAGTACTTC. Protein sequence: CASSPGQGSETQYF. The rearrangement joins TRBV7-2 to TRBJ2-5, with 9 bases identical to TRBD1. V gave up 5 bases and J gave up 4 bases; unmatched junction bases: 5. Germline V gives CDR1 SGHTA, CDR2 FQGNSA. The CDR3 has 14 amino acids.

This clone has a handful of counts. The V gene is TRBV6-5, the J gene TRBJ2-2; TRBD1 might be the D (6 bases). The V gene's germline CDR1 is MNHEY and CDR2 SVGAGI. The V gene lost 2 bases and the J gene lost 9 bases, with 10 bases spanning the gap. The CDR3 loop spans 13 amino acids. The CDR3 bases are TGTGCCAGCAGTTACGCAACAGGGTGGGAGCTGTTTTTT. Translated: CASSYATGWELFF.

This CDR3 reads CASSPVWGGRVQETQYF. CDR3 in DNA: TGTGCCAGCTCACCCGTATGGGGGGGCCGGGTACAAGAGACCCAGTACTTC. The rearrangement joins TRBV18 to TRBJ2-5; D perhaps matches TRBD2 (7 bases). This CDR3 contains 17 residues. The germline V gene encodes CDR1 KGHSH and CDR2 LQKENI. With 3 bases removed from V and 2 bases from J, the gap between germline ends came to 19 bases.

Only a few counts were recorded for this clone. The V and J genes are TRBV19 and TRBJ2-5; 9 bases fit TRBD1. Germline CDR1 and CDR2: LNHDA and SQIVND (reference sequence). This CDR3 spans 15 amino acids. The ends lost 5 bases at V and 7 bases at J; junction bases unmatched: 11. CDR3 coding DNA: TGTGCCAGTAGTCCCGGGACAGGGACCGGGGGGACCCAGTACTTC. Protein: CASSPGTGTGGTQYF.

V gene TRBV5-6 combines with J gene TRBJ1-2; possibly TRBD1 for D (5 bases). The CDR3 consists of 15 residues. Trimming removed 4 bases at V and 4 bases at J, with 17 bases between. The germline V gene has CDR1 SGHDT and CDR2 YYEEEE. The CDR3 coding sequence is TGTGCCAGCAGCCCGGGTTGGGGGGAAGGCTATGGCTACACCTTC. Amino acids: CASSPGWGEGYGYTF.

V gene TRBV5-6 combines with J gene TRBJ1-4, with TRBD1 matching 10 bases. The CDR3 has 15 amino acids. Germline assignment: CDR1 SGHDT and CDR2 YYEEEE. Trimming removed 0 bases from V and 5 bases from J; junction bases left unmatched: 1. CDR3: CASSLAGQGNEKLFF. Written as DNA, the CDR3 is TGTGCCAGCAGCTTGGCGGGACAGGGGAATGAAAAACTGTTTTTT.

This sequence joins TRBV9 and TRBJ2-7, with TRBD1 identical over 10 bases. This CDR3 region has 18 residues. Germline V gene lookup returns CDR1 SGDLS and CDR2 YYNGEE. Germline trimming cut 0 bases from V and 0 bases from J; bases unmatched to any gene: 9. The CDR3 sequence: CASSVATGTGEISYEQYF. CDR3 in DNA: TGTGCCAGCAGCGTAGCGACAGGGACAGGGGAAATCTCCTACGAGCAGTACTTC.

In this sample, this clone turned up many times. The V and J genes are TRBV7-2 and TRBJ2-3; TRBD2 matches 12 bases. Germline values: CDR1 SGHTA, CDR2 FQGNSA. The CDR3 runs to 16 residues. V was clipped by 4 bases and J by 2 bases; unmatched bases: 4. CDR3 DNA: TGTGCCAGCAGCTCCCTAGCGGGAGGGATCACAGATACGCAGTATTTT. It specifies CASSSLAGGITDTQYF. Full variable domain (remainder filled in from reference TRBV7-2 and TRBJ2-3): GAGVSQSPSNKVTEKGKDVELRCDPISGHTALYWYRQSLGQGLEFLIYFQGNSAPDKSGLPSDRFSAERTGGSVSTLTIQRTQQEDSAVYLCASSSLAGGITDTQYFGPGTRLTVL.

This clone showed up just a few times. At one end, the junction sequence differs from germline, possibly due to a read error. The chain uses TRBV6-5 and TRBJ1-2; a possible D gene is TRBD1 (6 bases). The CDR3 sequence is 14 residues long. CDR1 is MNHEY, CDR2 SVGAGI, per germline. The DNA of the CDR3 is TGTGCCAGCAGTTATGGACAGCCAGTCTCTGTGGTGTCCTTC. It codes for CASSYGQPVSVVSF.

At least ten counts were recorded for this clone. The V gene is TRBV5-4, the J gene TRBJ2-2, with D perhaps matching TRBD1 (6 bases). This CDR3 has 15 amino acids. The germline V gene has CDR1 SGHNT and CDR2 YYREEE (reference sequence). The V and J ends lost 3 bases and 6 bases respectively, with 15 bases between them. In DNA, the CDR3 is TGTGCCAGCAGCTGGGACACAGGGATCGCCGGGGAGCTGTTTTTT. It translates to CASSWDTGIAGELFF.

This clone was counted a few times. This chain links TRBV7-3 with TRBJ2-1, with TRBD2 matching 9 bases. The CDR3 totals 15 residues. CDR1 is SGHTA and CDR2 is FQGTGA in the germline V gene. The trim removed 4 bases at V and 5 bases at J, leaving 6 bases unmatched. DNA of the CDR3: TGTGCCAGCAGCTCAACTAGCGGGCGGCACAATGAGCAGTTCTTC. Encoded protein: CASSSTSGRHNEQFF.

There are many counts of this clone. The gene calls are TRBV7-7 and TRBJ1-5, with D uncertain. CDR3 length: 13 residues. V lost 0 bases and J lost 4, with 4 bases in between. Germline V lookup: CDR1 SSHAT, CDR2 FNYEAQ (reference sequence). Here the CDR3 DNA reads TGTGCCAGCAGCTTAGCCCCAAATCAGCCCCAGCATTTT. This encodes CASSLAPNQPQHF.

This chain connects TRBV7-9 to TRBJ2-3; no definite D call. CDR3 size: 15 residues. Germline V CDR1 and CDR2: SEHNR, FQNEAQ (reference sequence). Trimming left V 1 base short and J 1 base short, with 9 bases between. This CDR3 reads CASSLVEYGTDTQYF. The CDR3 nucleotides read TGTGCCAGCAGCTTAGTAGAGTACGGCACAGATACGCAGTATTTT.

This clone was recorded a few times. The V and J genes are TRBV7-2 and TRBJ1-2; no clear D. V was pared by 6 bases and J by 2 bases, with 13 bases between. CDR3 size: 14 residues. CDR1 is SGHTA, CDR2 FQGNSA, per germline. This CDR3 is CASRSAGLNYGYTF. CDR3 in DNA: TGTGCCAGCAGATCGGCGGGGTTGAACTATGGCTACACCTTC.

The CDR3 DNA sequence: TGCGCCAGCAGTCAATCAGGCGAGGGGAACACCGGGGAGCTGTTTTTT. Amino acid sequence: CASSQSGEGNTGELFF. The chain employs TRBV23-1 and TRBJ2-2, with TRBD2 as a possible D gene (5 bases). TRBV23-1 is assigned to the ORF class and has an uncertain function. CDR3 length: 16 residues. Trimming stripped 0 bases from V and 1 base from J, with 9 bases between.

The chain links TRBV28 to TRBJ1-2; TRBD1 matches at 8 bases. V lost 7 bases and J lost 0; bases outside the gene matches: 7. The CDR3 extends over 15 amino acids. The V gene's germline CDR1 is MDHEN and CDR2 SYDVKM. CDR3 sequence: CASNPTGDTNYGYTF. The CDR3 DNA sequence: TGTGCCAGCAATCCGACAGGGGATACTAACTATGGCTACACCTTC.

The rearrangement uses TRBV7-2 and TRBJ2-2; 9 bases are a match to TRBD2. The germline gives CDR1 SGHTA, CDR2 FQGNSA. The CDR3 covers 15 residues. The V and J ends lost 6 bases and 6 bases, in that order; junction bases with no gene match: 8. The CDR3 is CASRATSGGPGELFF. The CDR3 DNA follows: TGTGCCAGCAGGGCGACTAGCGGCGGGCCCGGGGAGCTGTTTTTT. The full variable domain, with the rest looked up from reference TRBV7-2 and TRBJ2-2, is GAGVSQSPSNKVTEKGKDVELRCDPISGHTALYWYRQSLGQGLEFLIYFQGNSAPDKSGLPSDRFSAERTGGSVSTLTIQRTQQEDSAVYLCASRATSGGPGELFFGEGSRLTVL.

This chain's CDR3 is CASRRPPGGRTGELFF. The CDR3 DNA is TGTGCCAGCAGACGCCCCCCCGGGGGAAGAACCGGGGAGCTGTTTTTT. The gene calls are TRBV5-8 and TRBJ2-2, with D possibly being TRBD2 (6 bases). Germline assignment: CDR1 SGHTS and CDR2 YDEGEE. The CDR3 totals 16 residues. The V end lost 5 bases, the J end lost 5 bases, and 19 bases lay between the germline ends.

This rearrangement joins TRBV11-1 to TRBJ2-7, with 7 bases that match TRBD1. Germline trimming cut 6 bases from V and 12 bases from J; bases unmatched to any gene: 11. This CDR3 contains 12 residues. Germline CDR1 reads SGHAT; CDR2 reads FQDESV (reference sequence). The CDR3 loop reads CASRQGQFEVYF. In DNA, the CDR3 is TGTGCCAGCAGGCAGGGACAGTTCGAAGTGTACTTC. The complete variable domain, with remaining parts taken from reference TRBV11-1 and TRBJ2-7, reads EAEVAQSPRYKITEKSQAVAFWCDPISGHATLYWYRQILGQGPELLVQFQDESVVDDSQLPKDRFSAERLKGVDSTLKIQPAELGDSAMYLCASRQGQFEVYFGPGTRLTVT.